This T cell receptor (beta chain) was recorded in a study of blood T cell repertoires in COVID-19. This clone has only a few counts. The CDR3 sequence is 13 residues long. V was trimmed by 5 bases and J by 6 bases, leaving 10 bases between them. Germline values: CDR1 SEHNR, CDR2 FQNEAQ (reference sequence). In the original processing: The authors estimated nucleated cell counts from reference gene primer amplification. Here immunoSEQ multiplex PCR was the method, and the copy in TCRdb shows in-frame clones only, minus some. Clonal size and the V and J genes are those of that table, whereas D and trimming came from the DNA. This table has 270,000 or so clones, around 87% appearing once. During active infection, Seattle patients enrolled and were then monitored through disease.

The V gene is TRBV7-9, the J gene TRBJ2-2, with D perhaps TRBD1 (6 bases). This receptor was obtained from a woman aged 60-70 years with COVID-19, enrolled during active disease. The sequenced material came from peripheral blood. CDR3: CASSPRGSGELFF. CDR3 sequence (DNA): TGTGCCAGCAGCCCCAGGGGATCCGGGGAGCTGTTTTTT.